Below, 27 T cell receptor beta chains from the same sample are listed, as sequenced in a study of T cells in Graves' hyperthyroidism and ophthalmopathy. TCR beta CDR3 regions were amplified from RNA. First-round RT-PCR targeting the TCR CDR3 was performed with the HTBI primer set. Each CDR3 protein gets one entry after TCRdb re-called the multiplex PCR reads with MiXCR. The sample has a few hundred thousand distinct CDR3 sequences, 15% to 19% seen once; the top ten hold around 7.3%. The sample consisted of blood. Receptor source: a woman aged 25 to 39 with Graves' hyperthyroidism.

This clonotype occurred a few times. V is TRBV25-1 and J is TRBJ2-7; 7 bases are shared with TRBD1. This CDR3 is built from 12 residues. CDR1 is MGHDK, CDR2 SYGVNS, per germline. J was trimmed by 7 bases and V by 10 bases; bases with no gene match: 10. DNA of the CDR3: TGTGCCACCGGGGACAGCCCTAGGGAGCAGTACTTC. Translating gives CATGDSPREQYF.

This clonotype was observed many times. V usage is TRBV20-1 and J usage is TRBJ2-7; 8 nucleotides line up with TRBD2. The CDR3 is 16 residues long. The V gene end was trimmed by 0 bases and the J gene end by 7 bases; junction bases not matched to a gene: 14. Germline V gene lookup returns CDR1 DFQATT and CDR2 SNEGSKA (reference sequence). CDR3 sequence: CSARDPTGGPRVEQYF. CDR3 sequence (DNA): TGCAGTGCTAGAGATCCCACGGGAGGGCCGCGGGTGGAGCAGTACTTC.

This clonotype has just one count. V usage is TRBV5-1 and J usage is TRBJ1-2; 7 nucleotides align to TRBD1. Germline V CDR1 and CDR2: SGHRS, YFSETQ. The CDR3 contains 15 residues. The V and J ends lost 4 bases and 7 bases, in that order; junction bases with no gene match: 13. This CDR3 reads CASSITTGWSGGYTF. CDR3 nucleotides: TGCGCCAGCAGCATAACGACAGGGTGGAGTGGTGGCTACACCTTC.

This clonotype has ten or more counts. The chain joins TRBV7-2 to TRBJ2-5, with 7 bases that match TRBD1. This CDR3 region has 16 residues. Germline CDR1 and CDR2: SGHTA and FQGNSA. The junction had 8 bases not matched to a gene; V was cut back by 2 bases and J by 2 bases. The DNA for the CDR3 is TGTGCCAGCAGCTTAATCAAGGGGGCTGGACAAGAGACCCAGTACTTC. Its protein is CASSLIKGAGQETQYF.

The chain recombines TRBV3-1 with TRBJ2-3; D possibly corresponds to TRBD1 (5 bases). Germline lookup yields CDR1 LGHDT and CDR2 YNNKEL (reference sequence). V was cut by 4 bases and J by 0 bases, with 17 bases left in between. The CDR3 is 17 residues long. CDR3 coding DNA: TGTGCCAGCAGCCTTAAAAGGACATCTAGTAGCACAGATACGCAGTATTTT. Translated, it gives CASSLKRTSSSTDTQYF.

Ten or more counts support this clonotype. The chain employs TRBV9 and TRBJ1-2, with 11 bases that match TRBD1. This CDR3 comprises 16 residues. The V gene's germline CDR1 is SGDLS and CDR2 YYNGEE. V was pared by 3 bases and J by 0 bases, with 4 bases of the junction left unmatched. As DNA, the CDR3 is TGTGCCAGCAGCGCCTGGGACAGGGGGACTAACTATGGCTACACCTTC. This encodes CASSAWDRGTNYGYTF.

This clonotype has ten or more counts. V usage is TRBV29-1 and J usage is TRBJ2-1; 7 bases line up with TRBD1. The V gene end was trimmed by 3 bases and the J gene end by 6 bases; junction bases not matched to a gene: 8. CDR3 length equals 14 residues. Looked up from germline, CDR1 is SQVTM and CDR2 is ANQGSEA. DNA of the CDR3: TGCAGCGTTGATACAGGGGACCCTTCCAATGAGCAGTTCTTC. Its protein is CSVDTGDPSNEQFF.

The V call is TRBV11-2, the J call TRBJ2-1; 7 bases are a match to TRBD1. The V and J ends lost 5 bases and 3 bases, in that order; junction bases with no gene match: 7. This CDR3 comprises 15 residues. The germline CDR1 and CDR2 sequences are SGHAT and FQNNGV. In nucleotides, the CDR3 is TGTGCCAGCAGCCTACAGGGGTATGGCTACAATGAGCAGTTCTTC. Its translation: CASSLQGYGYNEQFF.

Only a few counts were recorded for this clonotype. This chain joins TRBV3-1 and TRBJ2-2; D might be TRBD1 or TRBD2, each matching 5 bases. The CDR3 length is 14 residues. With 8 bases removed from V and 7 bases from J, the gap between germline ends came to 17 bases. Germline V lookup: CDR1 LGHDT, CDR2 YNNKEL (reference sequence). The chain's CDR3 is CASARGEWGGELFF. The DNA for the CDR3 is TGTGCCAGCGCTCGAGGGGAGTGGGGCGGGGAGCTGTTTTTT. Using reference TRBV3-1 and TRBJ2-2 for the parts outside the CDR3, the full variable domain is DTAVSQTPKYLVTQMGNDKSIKCEQNLGHDTMYWYKQDSKKFLKIMFSYNNKELIINETVPNRFSPKSPDKAHLNLHINSLELGDSAVYFCASARGEWGGELFFGEGSRLTVL.

This clonotype occurred many times. This chain uses TRBV18 with TRBJ1-5; D remains unclear. From germline, CDR1 is KGHSH and CDR2 LQKENI. With 4 bases removed from V and 7 bases from J, the gap between germline ends came to 8 bases. This CDR3 is 12 amino acids long. The CDR3 DNA is TGTGCCAGCTCACTTGAGGAGCAGCCCCAGCATTTT. The encoded protein is CASSLEEQPQHF.

This clonotype has just a few counts. With a much larger clone just one base away, this may be a read error. This chain uses TRBV7-9 with TRBJ2-7; D is unclear. The CDR3 contains 11 residues. Trimming took 5 bases from V and 3 from J, leaving 5 bases between them. Germline loops: CDR1 SEHNR, CDR2 FQNEAQ (reference sequence). CDR3 in amino acids: CASSIGYEQYF. CDR3 DNA sequence: TGTGCCAGCAGCATCGGCTACGAGCAGTACTTC. Drawing the rest from reference TRBV7-9 and TRBJ2-7, the complete variable domain is DTGVSQNPRHKITKRGQNVTFRCDPISEHNRLYWYRQTLGQGPEFLTYFQNEAQLEKSRLLSDRFSAERPKGSFSTLEIQRTEQGDSAMYLCASSIGYEQYFGPGTRLTVT.

Many counts were recorded for this clonotype. The chain links TRBV28 to TRBJ1-1, with TRBD1 as a possible D gene (6 bases). Germline CDR1 and CDR2: MDHEN and SYDVKM. This CDR3 is built from 13 residues. V was cut by 9 bases and J by 5 bases, with 16 bases left in between. DNA for the CDR3: TGTGCCAGTGCGGACAGTTGGGGGACTGAAGCTTTCTTT. Its translation: CASADSWGTEAFF.

At least ten counts were recorded for this clonotype. The rearrangement links TRBV3-1 to TRBJ1-5; D gene unclear. CDR1 is LGHDT and CDR2 is YNNKEL in the germline V gene (reference sequence). The CDR3 spans 13 residues. Trimming left V 1 base short and J 6 bases short, with 7 bases between. CDR3 coding DNA: TGTGCCAGCAGCCAAGGGATTCTTCAGCCCCAGCATTTT. Its protein product is CASSQGILQPQHF.

J is TRBJ2-7 and V is TRBV2; TRBD1 agrees at 10 bases. The CDR3 sequence is 14 residues long. V shed 4 bases and J 6 bases; nucleotides not matched to a gene: 6. Per germline, CDR1 SNHLY and CDR2 FYNNEI. The DNA of the CDR3 is TGTGCCAGCAGTGTTGGGACAGGGGTGTCCGAGCAGTACTTC. It translates to CASSVGTGVSEQYF. Drawing the rest from reference TRBV2 and TRBJ2-7, the complete variable domain is EPEVTQTPSHQVTQMGQEVILRCVPISNHLYFYWYRQILGQKVEFLVSFYNNEISEKSEIFDDQFSVERPDGSNFTLKIRSTKLEDSAMYFCASSVGTGVSEQYFGPGTRLTVT.

This clonotype was counted a few times. The chain has TRBV4-3 and TRBJ1-1; D uncertain. The CDR3 extends over 16 amino acids. CDR1 LGHNA and CDR2 YSLEER come from the germline V gene. Trimming took off 0 bases at V and 10 bases at J, with 21 bases between the two ends. The CDR3 DNA follows: TGCGCCAGCAGCCAAGATATCTGGGAGGACCCGCCGGGAGCTTTCTTT. This translates into CASSQDIWEDPPGAFF.

This clonotype turned up a few times. This chain connects TRBV18 to TRBJ2-6; D ambiguous. Deletions cut 5 bases from V and 0 bases from J, with 8 bases between. Germline V CDR1 and CDR2: KGHSH, LQKENI. The CDR3 is made up of 15 amino acids. This CDR3 is CASSDQFSGANVLTF. In DNA form, the CDR3 reads TGTGCCAGCTCAGATCAGTTCTCTGGGGCCAACGTCCTGACTTTC.

This clonotype was counted at least ten times. The V gene is TRBV5-8, the J gene TRBJ2-7; D ambiguous. V was cut by 2 bases and J by 8 bases, with 11 bases left in between. The CDR3 is 12 residues long. Germline values: CDR1 SGHTS, CDR2 YDEGEE. CDR3 in amino acids: CASSLEDQQQYF. CDR3 in DNA: TGTGCCAGCAGCTTAGAGGATCAGCAGCAGTACTTC.

In this sample, this clonotype turned up many times. The chain couples TRBV28 to TRBJ2-7; 7 bases agree with TRBD1. The CDR3 length is 14 residues. Trimming took 6 bases from V and 2 from J; bases not matched to a gene: 7. Germline V lookup: CDR1 MDHEN, CDR2 SYDVKM. In DNA form, the CDR3 reads TGTGCCAGCAGGGCGTGGACAGGCGCCTACGAGCAGTACTTC. Protein: CASRAWTGAYEQYF.

There are many counts of this clonotype. J is TRBJ2-1 and V is TRBV11-2; 14 nucleotides align to TRBD2. This CDR3 comprises 15 residues. V was clipped by 6 bases and J by 10 bases; unmatched bases: 8. The germline V gene has CDR1 SGHAT and CDR2 FQNNGV. The chain's CDR3 is CASRSPGLAGEEQFF. In nucleotides, the CDR3 is TGTGCCAGCAGGTCCCCGGGACTAGCGGGAGAGGAGCAGTTCTTC.

In the case of this clonotype: A much bigger clone sits one base away, suggesting this may be a read error. Here the CDR3 reads CASSQNRTSLGDTGELFF. The CDR3 DNA reads as TGTGCCAGCAGCCAAAACCGGACTAGCCTGGGGGACACCGGGGAGCTGTTTTTT. The V call is TRBV3-1, the J call TRBJ2-2; 8 positions match TRBD2. Germline assignment: CDR1 LGHDT and CDR2 YNNKEL (reference sequence). This CDR3 spans 18 amino acids. With V trimmed by 2 bases and J by 3 bases, 11 bases remained unmatched.

This clonotype was counted at least ten times. The chain joins TRBV27 to TRBJ2-1, with D perhaps TRBD2 (6 bases). This CDR3 region has 17 residues. CDR1 is MNHEY, CDR2 SMNVEV, per germline (reference sequence). V lost 8 bases, J lost 6 bases, and 26 bases lay in between. The CDR3 DNA follows: TGTGCCAGCCGCCAAGGTGGGGGAGGCCATAACACCAATGAGCAGTTCTTC. This sequence encodes CASRQGGGGHNTNEQFF.

The chain is built from TRBV24-1 and TRBJ1-5; a weak D match, TRBD1 (5 bases). This CDR3 has 16 amino acids. Germline V gene sequence: CDR1 KGHDR, CDR2 SFDVKD. The V gene lost 2 bases and the J gene lost 1 base, with 11 bases spanning the gap. For the CDR3, the DNA is TGTGCCACCAGTGATTCCGGGACCCGCAGCAATCAGCCCCAGCATTTT. It is translated as CATSDSGTRSNQPQHF.

This clonotype was detected only a few times. This sequence joins TRBV29-1 and TRBJ2-6; possibly TRBD1 for D (5 bases). Trimming took 0 bases from V and 4 from J, leaving 10 bases between them. CDR1 and CDR2 (germline): SQVTM, ANQGSEA. This CDR3 has 15 residues. Here the CDR3 reads CSVEDQGRGANVLTF. The CDR3 DNA reads as TGCAGCGTTGAAGACCAGGGTCGCGGGGCCAACGTCCTGACTTTC.

This clonotype was found a few times. The junction shows a germline mismatch at one end, possibly a read error. The chain recombines TRBV12-3 or TRBV12-4 with TRBJ2-7; 10 bases fit TRBD2. This CDR3 region has 14 residues. The CDR3 region is CAGSPSGSTYEQYF. CDR3 bases: TGTGCCGGCAGTCCTAGCGGGAGCACCTACGAGCAGTACTTC.

In this sample, this clonotype turned up a few times. This may arise from a read error, as a much more abundant clone is one base away. The chain recombines TRBV7-8 with TRBJ2-7; D is ambiguous. Germline CDR1 is SGHVS and CDR2 is FQNEAQ. The germline V and J ends were trimmed by 9 bases and 0 bases, with 15 bases remaining between them. The CDR3 has 14 amino acids. The CDR3 DNA reads TGTGCCAGAAGCCAGACGGAGAGCTCCTACGAGCAGTACTTC. This codes for CARSQTESSYEQYF.

The chain combines TRBV4-2 with TRBJ1-1; D is possibly TRBD1 (5 bases). Germline V gene data show CDR1 as LGHNA and CDR2 as YNFKEQ. CDR3 length equals 12 residues. V lost 0 bases and J 8 bases, leaving 7 bases between the germline ends. This CDR3 reads CASSQDDSEAFF. The CDR3 DNA reads as TGTGCCAGCAGCCAAGACGACAGCGAAGCTTTCTTT.

This clonotype has only a few counts. In DNA, the CDR3 is TGTGCCAGCAATCGGCTAGCGGGAGGGACAGATACGCAGTATTTT. As protein: CASNRLAGGTDTQYF. The gene calls are TRBV2 and TRBJ2-3, with 12 bases identical to TRBD2. The CDR3 has 15 residues. Germline lookup yields CDR1 SNHLY and CDR2 FYNNEI. J was trimmed by 3 bases and V by 7 bases; bases with no gene match: 5.